The source of this T cell receptor (beta chain) is a study of cytomegalovirus exposure and HLA in healthy donors. The V gene's germline CDR1 is MNHNS and CDR2 SASEGT. This CDR3 is 12 amino acids long. V lost 10 bases and J 8 bases, leaving 17 bases between the germline ends. The data were produced by immunoSEQ multiplex PCR, yet TCRdb's version contains in-frame clones alone and is incomplete. The table lists under 250,000 clones, over 65% of them singletons, with around 5.4% in the top ten. This TCR came from a woman in her late teens or twenties in good health and CMV-seronegative. This chain joins TRBV6-1 and TRBJ1-2; D gene unclear. Sequenced material: PBMCs. The CDR3 region has the DNA TGTGCCACCCGTGAGGCGGTGATAGGCTACACCTTC. Protein sequence: CATREAVIGYTF.